The 5 T cell receptor beta chains below all came from one sample that was sequenced in a study of CD8 T cells in ankylosing spondylitis. TCRdb independently ran MiXCR on the 5' RACE reads; one entry per CDR3 protein. This sample has 270,000 or so distinct CDR3 sequences, with under 20% found just once. The sequenced sample consisted of blood, either unsorted or a sorted T cell fraction (not recorded which). These receptor sequences come from a male donor with ankylosing spondylitis or in good health (not recorded which).

This clonotype was recorded a few times. The chain couples TRBV7-8 to TRBJ2-7, with TRBD2 matching over 13 bases. The germline V gene has CDR1 SGHVS and CDR2 FQNEAQ. The junction had 11 bases not matched to a gene; V was cut back by 1 base and J by 5 bases. CDR3 length: 18 residues. Here the CDR3 reads CASSLDQAGLAGAHEQYF. The DNA of the CDR3 is TGTGCCAGCAGCTTAGACCAGGCTGGACTAGCGGGAGCCCACGAGCAGTACTTC.

This clonotype has more than one count but fewer than ten. V is TRBV29-1 and J is TRBJ2-6; 11 nucleotides align to TRBD2. Trimming at V came to 7 bases and at J to 1 base, leaving 9 bases not matched to a gene. Per germline, CDR1 SQVTM and CDR2 ANQGSEA. The CDR3 has 17 amino acids. CDR3 DNA: TGCAGCGCTCCCTTACTAGCGGGAGTATCTGGGGCCAACGTCCTGACTTTC. Protein product: CSAPLLAGVSGANVLTF. Looking up the rest from reference TRBV29-1 and TRBJ2-6 gives the full variable domain: SAVISQKPSRDICQRGTSLTIQCQVDSQVTMMFWYRQQPGQSLTLIATANQGSEATYESGFVIDKFPISRPNLTFSTLTVSNMSPEDSSIYLCSAPLLAGVSGANVLTFGAGSRLTVL.

V and J are TRBV10-3 and TRBJ1-1; D gene unclear. Germline CDR1 reads ENHRY; CDR2 reads SYGVKD. This CDR3 comprises 14 residues. V gave up 2 bases and J gave up 1 base, with 8 bases separating them. The CDR3: CAISEGFENTEAFF. The CDR3 nucleotides are TGTGCCATCAGTGAGGGTTTCGAGAACACTGAAGCTTTCTTT.

This clonotype was detected ten times or more. This chain uses TRBV27 with TRBJ2-5; TRBD2 agrees at 9 bases. The CDR3 consists of 17 residues. The V segment lost 7 bases and the J segment 5 bases; nucleotides outside the gene matches: 17. Germline V lookup: CDR1 MNHEY, CDR2 SMNVEV (reference sequence). CDR3 sequence (DNA): TGTGCCAGCACACAAGCTGCGGGAGGGTTATCCACTGAGACCCAGTACTTC. It specifies CASTQAAGGLSTETQYF.

The gene calls are TRBV13 and TRBJ1-1; D gene unclear. This CDR3 comprises 12 residues. V lost 0 bases and J 11 bases, leaving 10 bases between the germline ends. Germline V gene lookup returns CDR1 PRHDT and CDR2 FYEKMQ (reference sequence). CDR3 loop: CASSLGPTRAFF. The CDR3 nucleotides are TGTGCCAGCAGCTTAGGTCCTACGCGGGCTTTCTTT.